A selection of T cell receptor beta chains follows, all from one sample in a study of CD8+ T cells in alopecia areata. TCRdb keeps only in-frame clones here, not all; method: immunoSEQ multiplex PCR. The table has some 110,000 clones, approximately 58% seen once. Sequencing was carried out using CD4+ T cells sorted from blood. These receptors were collected from a human donor in good health. CDR3s include the opening cysteine and the closing phenylalanine or tryptophan. A D gene is named only where the DNA matches it firmly. Part of the rows lack a size; the others show once, few, many or a class for expanded clones.

d_gene,len,abundance,j_gene,v_gene,CDR3aa,CDR3nt
TRBD1,14,NA,TRBJ1-5,TRBV5-6,CASSKGGGLQPQHF,TGTGCCAGCAGCAAGGGAGGGGGCCTTCAGCCCCAGCATTTT
NA,15,NA,TRBJ1-2,TRBV27,CASSLSGRRNYGYTF,TGTGCCAGCAGTTTATCCGGACGGCGGAACTATGGCTACACCTTC
TRBD1,15,few,TRBJ1-4,TRBV5-4,CASSPRTGTNEKLFF,TGTGCCAGCAGCCCGAGGACAGGAACTAATGAAAAACTGTTTTTT
TRBD1,16,NA,TRBJ1-6,TRBV5-1,CASSLEIGTGVSPLHF,TGCGCCAGCAGCTTGGAGATAGGGACAGGGGTTTCACCCCTCCACTTT
NA,15,NA,TRBJ2-3,TRBV5-1,CASSSLVLSTDTQYF,TGCGCCAGCAGCTCACTAGTCCTGAGCACAGATACGCAGTATTTT
NA,16,NA,TRBJ2-5,TRBV4-1,CASSLAGHIWEETQYF,TGCGCCAGCAGCCTAGCAGGACATATCTGGGAAGAGACCCAGTACTTC
NA,15,NA,TRBJ1-1,TRBV19,CASKDTRRLNTEAFF,TGTGCCAGTAAGGACACCCGCCGACTGAACACTGAAGCTTTCTTT
NA,14,few,TRBJ1-6,TRBV29-1,CSVAEGGATSPLHF,TGCAGCGTTGCCGAAGGGGGGGCGACGTCACCCCTCCACTTT
NA,15,NA,TRBJ1-1,TRBV19,CASSIAGTVNTEAFF,TGTGCCAGTAGTATAGCCGGGACGGTGAACACTGAAGCTTTCTTT
NA,14,once,TRBJ1-2,TRBV6-5,CASSRDGTNYGYTF,TGTGCCAGCAGTCGGGACGGCACTAACTATGGCTACACCTTC
NA,15,NA,TRBJ2-7,TRBV10-3,CAISENAGGPTEQYF,TGTGCCATCAGTGAGAACGCAGGGGGGCCTACCGAGCAGTACTTC
TRBD1,14,NA,TRBJ2-7,TRBV5-1,CASSLAGTGVEQYF,TGCGCCAGCAGCTTGGCCGGGACAGGGGTCGAGCAGTACTTC
NA,13,NA,TRBJ1-1,TRBV14,CASSHVRASEAFF,TGTGCCAGCAGCCATGTCCGGGCATCTGAAGCTTTCTTT
NA,14,NA,TRBJ2-3,TRBV30,CAWSGWPSTDTQYF,TGTGCCTGGAGTGGATGGCCTAGCACAGATACGCAGTATTTT
NA,14,NA,TRBJ2-7,TRBV30,CAWAHGGANYEQYF,TGTGCCTGGGCACATGGGGGGGCCAACTACGAGCAGTACTTC
NA,12,NA,TRBJ2-1,TRBV29-1,CSVRWGGDEQFF,TGCAGCGTGAGGTGGGGTGGCGATGAGCAGTTCTTC
TRBD1,14,NA,TRBJ2-7,TRBV5-1,CASSLGQGPHEQYF,TGCGCCAGCAGCTTGGGACAGGGCCCCCACGAGCAGTACTTC
TRBD1,16,NA,TRBJ2-7,TRBV5-6,CASSSSTGGNSYEQYF,TGTGCCAGCAGCTCTTCGACAGGGGGCAACTCCTACGAGCAGTACTTC
TRBD1,15,NA,TRBJ1-1,TRBV27,CASSRPGQTNTEAFF,TGTGCCAGCAGTCGTCCGGGACAGACGAACACTGAAGCTTTCTTT
TRBD1,15,NA,TRBJ2-1,TRBV19,CASSIDRGLGNEQFF,TGTGCCAGTAGTATCGACAGGGGCTTGGGGAATGAGCAGTTCTTC
NA,14,NA,TRBJ1-4,TRBV2,CAGRTEALSEKLFF,TGTGCCGGCCGGACGGAGGCCCTGAGTGAAAAACTGTTTTTT
TRBD2,17,NA,TRBJ2-4,TRBV11-2,CASSLGVTSGGADIQYF,TGTGCCAGCAGCTTAGGTGTGACTAGCGGGGGGGCGGACATTCAGTACTTC
TRBD1,15,NA,TRBJ2-2,TRBV5-1,CASSPQGSNTGELFF,TGCGCCAGCAGCCCACAGGGGTCGAACACCGGGGAGCTGTTTTTT
NA,15,NA,TRBJ2-2,TRBV10-3,CAISVGSVNTGELFF,TGTGCCATCAGTGTGGGGTCTGTGAACACCGGGGAGCTGTTTTTT
TRBD1,13,NA,TRBJ1-2,TRBV29-1,CSVRTGSSYGYTF,TGCAGCGTCCGGACAGGGTCAAGCTATGGCTACACCTTC
NA,12,NA,TRBJ1-2,TRBV4-1,CASSQQGYGYTF,TGCGCCAGCAGCCAACAGGGCTATGGCTACACCTTC
TRBD1,13,many,TRBJ1-5,TRBV19,CASADRGFQPQHF,TGTGCCAGTGCGGACAGGGGGTTTCAGCCCCAGCATTTT
NA,12,few,TRBJ1-1,TRBV29-1,CSVGEGNTEAFF,TGCAGCGTTGGTGAGGGGAACACTGAAGCTTTCTTT
NA,10,NA,TRBJ2-5,TRBV2,CASSVETQYF,TGTGCCAGCAGTGTTGAGACCCAGTACTTC
TRBD2,15,NA,TRBJ2-5,TRBV2,CASSAYGTSEETQYF,TGTGCCAGCAGTGCTTACGGGACTAGCGAAGAGACCCAGTACTTC
TRBD2,17,NA,TRBJ2-3,TRBV11-2,CASSLGGSGGYTDTQYF,TGTGCCAGCAGCTTAGGTGGTAGCGGGGGGTACACAGATACGCAGTATTTT
TRBD1,14,NA,TRBJ2-4,TRBV6-1,CASTDSGDRNIQYF,TGTGCCAGCACCGACTCTGGGGACAGAAACATTCAGTACTTC
NA,13,NA,TRBJ2-3,TRBV10-2,CALSEASTDTQYF,TGCGCCCTATCGGAGGCAAGCACAGATACGCAGTATTTT
NA,13,NA,TRBJ2-5,TRBV30,CAWTRTGTETQYF,TGTGCCTGGACCCGAACAGGGACAGAGACCCAGTACTTC
NA,12,NA,TRBJ1-2,TRBV18,CASSPGEGGYTF,TGTGCCAGCTCACCGGGAGAGGGCGGCTACACCTTC
TRBD1,15,NA,TRBJ2-6,TRBV4-1,CASSQQGAGANVLTF,TGCGCCAGCAGCCAACAGGGGGCTGGGGCCAACGTCCTGACTTTC
TRBD1,16,few,TRBJ1-4,TRBV4-1,CASGRGLTGGNEKLFF,TGCGCCAGCGGACGAGGATTGACAGGGGGCAATGAAAAACTGTTTTTT
TRBD1,13,NA,TRBJ1-2,TRBV4-1,CASSNTGGDGYTF,TGCGCCAGCAGCAATACAGGGGGCGATGGCTACACCTTC
NA,16,NA,TRBJ1-3,TRBV5-6,CASSFDNTRSGNTIYF,TGTGCCAGCAGCTTCGATAACACCCGTTCTGGAAACACCATATATTTT
NA,14,once,TRBJ1-2,TRBV29-1,CSVDSQGTNYGYTF,TGCAGCGTTGATTCGCAGGGAACCAACTATGGCTACACCTTC
TRBD1,15,once,TRBJ2-3,TRBV5-1,CASRRTGTSTDTQYF,TGCGCCAGCAGGCGGACAGGGACTAGCACAGATACGCAGTATTTT
TRBD1,14,NA,TRBJ2-7,TRBV29-1,CSVEVGGQGYEQYF,TGCAGCGTTGAAGTCGGGGGACAGGGCTACGAGCAGTACTTC
NA,11,NA,TRBJ2-5,TRBV25-1,CASSVLGTQYF,TGTGCCAGCAGTGTACTGGGGACCCAGTACTTC
NA,12,few,TRBJ2-3,TRBV7-2,CASSKYTDTQYF,TGTGCCAGCAGCAAGTACACAGATACGCAGTATTTT
NA,14,NA,TRBJ2-1,TRBV11-2,CASRTISSYNEQFF,TGTGCCAGCAGGACGATTAGCTCCTACAATGAGCAGTTCTTC
NA,14,NA,TRBJ1-2,TRBV6-5,CATLGRQGSGGYTF,TGTGCCACCTTGGGGCGGCAGGGGTCTGGTGGCTACACCTTC
TRBD1,14,NA,TRBJ2-3,TRBV5-1,CASSLRQGADTQYF,TGCGCCAGCAGCTTGAGACAGGGGGCAGATACGCAGTATTTT
TRBD2,14,few,TRBJ2-5,TRBV5-1,CASRAGGRVETQYF,TGCGCCAGCAGAGCGGGGGGCCGGGTAGAGACCCAGTACTTC
NA,13,NA,TRBJ2-5,TRBV29-1,CSVERRRQETQYF,TGCAGCGTTGAACGGCGGCGTCAAGAGACCCAGTACTTC
NA,15,NA,TRBJ1-5,TRBV30,CAWSLRGRYNQPQHF,TGTGCCTGGAGTCTGAGAGGGAGATATAATCAGCCCCAGCATTTT
NA,14,NA,TRBJ2-5,TRBV29-1,CSVEKGARTETQYF,TGCAGCGTTGAAAAAGGGGCTAGGACGGAGACCCAGTACTTC
NA,15,NA,TRBJ1-5,TRBV15,CATSRDSRLNQPQHF,TGTGCCACCAGCAGAGATAGTCGGCTAAATCAGCCCCAGCATTTT
TRBD1,14,NA,TRBJ1-4,TRBV30,CAWSFNRGEEKLFF,TGTGCCTGGAGTTTTAACAGGGGTGAGGAAAAACTGTTTTTT
NA,14,NA,TRBJ2-1,TRBV14,CASSPGSSYNEQFF,TGTGCCAGCAGCCCAGGAAGCTCCTACAATGAGCAGTTCTTC